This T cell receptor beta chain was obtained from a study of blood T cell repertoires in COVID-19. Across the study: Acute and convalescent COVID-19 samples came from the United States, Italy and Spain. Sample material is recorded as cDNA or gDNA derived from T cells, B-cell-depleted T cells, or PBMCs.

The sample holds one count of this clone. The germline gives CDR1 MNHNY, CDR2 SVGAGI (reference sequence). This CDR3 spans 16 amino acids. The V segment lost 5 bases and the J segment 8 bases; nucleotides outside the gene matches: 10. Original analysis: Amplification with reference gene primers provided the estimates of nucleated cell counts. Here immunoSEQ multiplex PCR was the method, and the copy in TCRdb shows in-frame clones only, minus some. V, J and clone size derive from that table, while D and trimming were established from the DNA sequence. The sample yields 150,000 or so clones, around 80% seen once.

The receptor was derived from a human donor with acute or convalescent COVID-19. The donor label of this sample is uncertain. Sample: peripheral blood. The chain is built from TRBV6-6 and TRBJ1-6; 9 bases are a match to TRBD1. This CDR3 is CASSQSGQGKYSPLHF. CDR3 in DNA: TGTGCCAGCAGTCAATCCGGACAGGGGAAATATTCACCCCTCCACTTT.